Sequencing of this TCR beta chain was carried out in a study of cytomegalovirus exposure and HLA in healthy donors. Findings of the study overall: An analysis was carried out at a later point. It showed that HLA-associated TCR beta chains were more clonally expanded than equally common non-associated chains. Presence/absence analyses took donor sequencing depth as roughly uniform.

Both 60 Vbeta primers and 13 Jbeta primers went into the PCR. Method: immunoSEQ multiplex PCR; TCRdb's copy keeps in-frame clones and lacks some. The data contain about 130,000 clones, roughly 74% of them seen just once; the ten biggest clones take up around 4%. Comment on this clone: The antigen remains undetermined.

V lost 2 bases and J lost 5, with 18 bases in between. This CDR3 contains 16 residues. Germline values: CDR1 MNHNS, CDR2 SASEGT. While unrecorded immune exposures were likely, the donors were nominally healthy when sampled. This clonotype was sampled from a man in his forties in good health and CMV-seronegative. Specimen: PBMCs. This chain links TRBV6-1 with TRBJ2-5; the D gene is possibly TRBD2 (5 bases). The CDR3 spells CASSELASSFWETQYF. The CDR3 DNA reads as TGTGCCAGCAGTGAACTCGCTAGCTCGTTTTGGGAGACCCAGTACTTC.